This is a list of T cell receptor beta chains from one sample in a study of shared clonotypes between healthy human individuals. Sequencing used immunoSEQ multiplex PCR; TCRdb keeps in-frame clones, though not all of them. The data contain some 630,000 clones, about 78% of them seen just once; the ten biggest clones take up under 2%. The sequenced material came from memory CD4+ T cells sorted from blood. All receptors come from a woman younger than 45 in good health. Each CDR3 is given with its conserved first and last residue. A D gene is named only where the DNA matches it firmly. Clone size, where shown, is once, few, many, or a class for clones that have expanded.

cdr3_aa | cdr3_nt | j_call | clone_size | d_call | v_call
CASSPTGTAAYEQYF | TGTGCCAGCAGCCCCACCGGGACAGCTGCCTACGAGCAGTACTTC | TRBJ2-7 | - | TRBD1 | TRBV6-1
CASSFDRTDTQYF | TGCGCCAGCAGCTTTGACCGCACAGATACGCAGTATTTT | TRBJ2-3 | once | - | TRBV5-1
CASSPPSGAHTGELFF | TGTGCCAGCTCACCACCGTCGGGGGCGCACACCGGGGAGCTGTTTTTT | TRBJ2-2 | - | - | TRBV18
CASSPTGAGETQYF | TGTGCCAGCAGCCCAACCGGTGCCGGGGAGACCCAGTACTTC | TRBJ2-5 | few | - | TRBV11-2
CASSSQGGTNEKLFF | TGTGCCAGCAGTTCCCAAGGGGGAACTAATGAAAAACTGTTTTTT | TRBJ1-4 | - | - | TRBV28
CASRSGTAEETQYF | TGTGCCAGCAGATCCGGGACTGCTGAAGAGACCCAGTACTTC | TRBJ2-5 | few | - | TRBV5-4
CSVEDSQGLDEQYF | TGCAGCGTTGAAGATTCCCAGGGGTTGGACGAGCAGTACTTC | TRBJ2-7 | - | - | TRBV29-1
CASSSPTTSSNEQFF | TGTGCCAGCAGCTCCCCGACTACTAGTAGCAATGAGCAGTTCTTC | TRBJ2-1 | once | - | TRBV11-1
CASSPRTSGSEQFF | TGTGCCAGCAGCCCCAGGACTAGCGGGAGTGAGCAGTTCTTC | TRBJ2-1 | - | TRBD2 | TRBV5-4
CASRQGADTQYF | TGTGCCAGTCGACAGGGGGCAGATACGCAGTATTTT | TRBJ2-3 | once | TRBD1 | TRBV19
CASSSEVAGGQGEQFF | TGTGCCAGCAGCTCAGAGGTAGCGGGAGGGCAGGGTGAGCAGTTCTTC | TRBJ2-1 | - | TRBD2 | TRBV7-7
CASSMTLAGRDGAQYF | TGCGCCAGCAGCATGACCCTAGCGGGACGTGATGGGGCCCAGTACTTC | TRBJ2-5 | - | TRBD2 | TRBV5-1
CASGSSGRLIDTQYF | TGTGCCAGCGGGTCTAGCGGGAGGTTGATAGATACGCAGTATTTT | TRBJ2-3 | - | TRBD2 | TRBV28
CAISDPTGHSGNTIYF | TGTGCCATCAGTGACCCTACAGGGCACTCTGGAAACACCATATATTTT | TRBJ1-3 | - | - | TRBV10-3
CASRTGGRNEQFF | TGTGCCAGTAGAACGGGAGGTAGGAATGAGCAGTTCTTC | TRBJ2-1 | - | TRBD2 | TRBV19
CASSLAFTGHGYTF | TGTGCCAGCAGCTTAGCATTCACAGGTCATGGCTACACCTTC | TRBJ1-2 | few | - | TRBV7-9
CASSVGTALNTEAFF | TGCGCCAGCAGCGTGGGGACAGCCCTGAACACTGAAGCTTTCTTT | TRBJ1-1 | - | TRBD1 | TRBV5-1
CATIDRGLGPPKLFF | TGTGCCACCATCGACAGAGGATTAGGCCCCCCGAAACTGTTTTTT | TRBJ1-4 | - | - | TRBV19
CASSTKVYGYTF | TGTGCCAGCAGTACCAAAGTTTATGGCTACACCTTC | TRBJ1-2 | - | - | TRBV28
CASSEQGGTNYGYTF | TGTGCCAGCAGTGAACAGGGGGGTACAAACTATGGCTACACCTTC | TRBJ1-2 | - | TRBD1 | TRBV2
CASSRGLAGGETQYF | TGTGCCAGCAGCCGTGGACTAGCGGGGGGAGAGACCCAGTACTTC | TRBJ2-5 | many | TRBD2 | TRBV27
CASSAGTLSYEQYF | TGTGCCAGCAGCGCCGGGACACTTTCCTACGAGCAGTACTTC | TRBJ2-7 | once | - | TRBV9
CASLAGSTEAFF | TGTGCCAGCCTAGCAGGGAGCACTGAAGCTTTCTTT | TRBJ1-1 | few | - | TRBV28
CATGPGTFGNEQFF | TGCGCCACAGGACCGGGGACTTTTGGCAATGAGCAGTTCTTC | TRBJ2-1 | - | - | TRBV5-1
CASSLGDLRGEQYF | TGCGCCAGCAGCTTGGGGGACCTTCGGGGAGAGCAGTACTTC | TRBJ2-7 | - | - | TRBV5-1
CASSLGPTYNEQFF | TGTGCCAGCAGCCTGGGCCCAACCTACAATGAGCAGTTCTTC | TRBJ2-1 | - | - | TRBV7-6
CASGTVYYEQYF | TGTGCCAGCGGGACAGTTTACTACGAGCAGTACTTC | TRBJ2-7 | - | TRBD1 | TRBV6-5
CASSLCLDRSEAFF | TGTGCCAGCAGTTTATGCCTGGACAGGTCTGAAGCTTTCTTT | TRBJ1-1 | - | TRBD1 | TRBV28
CASSLAPGGTGANVLTF | TGCGCCAGCAGCTTGGCCCCGGGAGGGACTGGGGCCAACGTCCTGACTTTC | TRBJ2-6 | - | TRBD2 | TRBV5-1
CASSLGASNQPQHF | TGTGCCAGCAGCTTGGGTGCGAGTAATCAGCCCCAGCATTTT | TRBJ1-5 | - | - | TRBV5-5
CASSKTQGSGSNQPQHF | TGTGCCAGCAGCAAGACACAGGGATCGGGTAGCAATCAGCCCCAGCATTTT | TRBJ1-5 | - | - | TRBV5-6
CASSSPAGGTDTQYF | TGTGCCAGCAGCTCCCCGGCGGGGGGCACAGATACGCAGTATTTT | TRBJ2-3 | - | TRBD2 | TRBV7-9
CASSWGKDPTIYEQYF | TGCGCCAGCAGCTGGGGCAAGGACCCAACTATATACGAGCAGTACTTC | TRBJ2-7 | - | - | TRBV5-1
CASSWDRGVDGYTF | TGTGCCAGCAGCTGGGACAGGGGAGTGGATGGCTACACCTTC | TRBJ1-2 | - | TRBD1 | TRBV7-2
CASQGTVGANVLTF | TGCGCCAGCCAGGGGACAGTCGGGGCCAACGTCCTGACTTTC | TRBJ2-6 | - | TRBD1 | TRBV5-1
CASSERQGQPQHF | TGTGCCAGCAGCGAACGCCAGGGACAGCCCCAGCATTTT | TRBJ1-5 | - | - | TRBV7-7